These T cell receptor beta chains were read from a single sample in a study of STAT3 mutations in large granular lymphocyte leukemia. The method was immunoSEQ multiplex PCR; TCRdb's version includes in-frame clones alone and lacks a portion of them. The sample carries about 15,000 clones, 84% recorded once. Sample: peripheral blood mononuclear cells. The receptor source for this set is a man over 45 with T-cell large granular lymphocyte leukemia. Some clones in this sample may be carry-over from other donors' samples. Each CDR3 is given with its conserved first and last residue. The D gene is left open where the match is weak. Size values are once, few and many counts, or a class for expanded clones, and some rows have none.

V gene	clone size	D gene	J gene	CDR3 protein	CDR3 DNA
TRBV12-5	.	TRBD1	TRBJ2-3	CASGRTGASPQYF	TGTGCTAGTGGAAGGACAGGGGCGTCTCCGCAGTATTTT
TRBV5-6	.	.	TRBJ1-2	CASSWGVGYGYTF	TGTGCCAGCAGCTGGGGGGTGGGCTATGGCTACACCTTC
TRBV19	.	.	TRBJ1-6	CASRTRTGSAPLHF	TGTGCCAGTAGAACACGAACAGGGTCTGCTCCCCTCCACTTT
TRBV5-1	.	.	TRBJ2-1	CASSLEGATDNEQFF	TGCGCCAGCAGCTTAGAGGGCGCGACTGACAATGAGCAGTTCTTC
TRBV4-1	.	.	TRBJ2-3	CASSHTGSTDTQYF	TGCGCCAGCAGCCATACCGGGTCCACAGATACGCAGTATTTT
TRBV6-5	.	.	TRBJ1-1	CASSSRGGRTEAFF	TGTGCCAGCAGTTCTCGGGGGGGACGCACTGAAGCTTTCTTT
TRBV4-1	.	TRBD1	TRBJ1-5	CASSQGYRDRHQPQHF	TGCGCCAGCAGCCAGGGGTACCGGGACAGACATCAGCCCCAGCATTTT
TRBV5-4	few	TRBD1	TRBJ1-3	CASSPGGQAPGNTIYF	TGTGCCAGCAGCCCTGGCGGACAGGCCCCTGGAAACACCATATATTTT
TRBV28	.	.	TRBJ2-7	CASSPGPTYEQYF	TGTGCCAGCAGTCCTGGGCCGACCTACGAGCAGTACTTC
TRBV19	.	.	TRBJ2-3	CASSMAARRDTQYF	TGTGCCAGTAGTATGGCGGCGCGAAGAGATACGCAGTATTTT
TRBV5-6	.	.	TRBJ2-1	CASSVYPGNEQFF	TGTGCCAGCAGCGTATACCCGGGAAATGAGCAGTTCTTC
TRBV5-4	.	TRBD2	TRBJ2-7	CASSSLAGGPYEQYF	TGTGCCAGCAGCTCGCTAGCGGGAGGGCCCTACGAGCAGTACTTC
TRBV18	.	TRBD1	TRBJ2-7	CASSPPGQGKREQYF	TGTGCCAGCTCACCACCGGGACAGGGGAAACGCGAGCAGTACTTC
TRBV27	.	TRBD2	TRBJ2-1	CASSSGLYNEQFF	TGTGCCAGTTCTAGCGGCCTCTACAATGAGCAGTTCTTC
TRBV5-4	once	TRBD2	TRBJ2-5	CASSFRLAGKETQYF	TGTGCCAGCAGCTTCAGACTAGCGGGGAAAGAGACCCAGTACTTC
TRBV9	.	TRBD2	TRBJ2-2	CASSVRRGGELFF	TGTGCCAGCAGCGTCCGGCGGGGGGGGGAGCTGTTTTTT
TRBV18	once	.	TRBJ1-1	CASSPVGTEAFF	TGTGCCAGCTCACCAGTGGGCACTGAAGCTTTCTTT
TRBV7-2	.	TRBD2	TRBJ2-5	CASSSSSGGAQETQYF	TGTGCCAGCAGCTCCTCTAGCGGGGGGGCCCAAGAGACCCAGTACTTC
TRBV18	.	.	TRBJ2-5	CASSLDRGETQYF	TGTGCCAGCTCGCTCGATAGGGGAGAGACCCAGTACTTC
TRBV7-9	.	.	TRBJ2-2	CASSQRSLAGGELFF	TGTGCCAGCAGCCAACGCTCTCTGGCAGGCGGGGAGCTGTTTTTT
TRBV20-1	few	.	TRBJ2-1	CSASSYNEQFF	TGCAGTGCTAGCTCGTACAATGAGCAGTTCTTC
TRBV5-6	.	.	TRBJ1-4	CASSFRGNGKLFF	TGTGCCAGCAGCTTCCGGGGAAATGGAAAACTGTTTTTT
TRBV28	.	.	TRBJ2-5	CASRPQGETQYF	TGTGCCAGCAGACCCCAGGGAGAGACCCAGTACTTC
TRBV2	.	.	TRBJ2-7	CASSVGLGPPEQYF	TGTGCCAGCAGTGTGGGTCTTGGGCCCCCCGAGCAGTACTTC
TRBV7-8	.	.	TRBJ2-1	CASSLARVSHEQFF	TGTGCCAGCAGCTTAGCGAGGGTTAGCCATGAGCAGTTCTTC
TRBV2	.	.	TRBJ2-3	CASIRGPAEDTQYF	TGTGCCAGCATCCGCGGGCCGGCGGAAGATACGCAGTATTTT
TRBV7-6	few	.	TRBJ2-3	CASSQGRTDTQYF	TGTGCCAGCTCCCAGGGGCGCACAGATACGCAGTATTTT
TRBV7-8	.	.	TRBJ1-5	CASSPHRVSQPQHF	TGTGCCAGCAGCCCCCACAGGGTCTCTCAGCCCCAGCATTTT
TRBV6-5	.	.	TRBJ2-2	CATSRTATTGELFF	TGTGCCACGAGTAGGACGGCAACCACCGGGGAGCTGTTTTTT
TRBV7-9	.	TRBD1	TRBJ2-7	CASSLSGQGVQYF	TGTGCCAGCAGCTTATCGGGACAGGGAGTGCAGTACTTC
TRBV7-8	.	.	TRBJ1-5	CASRTGNQPQHF	TGTGCCAGCCGCACGGGCAATCAGCCCCAGCATTTT
TRBV4-1	.	TRBD2	TRBJ2-1	CASSHGGQRGYNEQFF	TGCGCCAGCAGCCATGGGGGGCAGCGGGGGTACAATGAGCAGTTCTTC
TRBV19	.	TRBD1	TRBJ1-5	CASRGQNHQPQHF	TGTGCCAGCAGGGGACAGAACCATCAGCCCCAGCATTTT
TRBV19	.	TRBD1	TRBJ2-5	CASSPAGTGKTQYF	TGTGCCAGTAGCCCTGCTGGGACAGGGAAGACCCAGTACTTC
TRBV5-1	few	TRBD2	TRBJ2-7	CASSWRGAGSLAGVSYEQYF	TGCGCCAGCAGCTGGAGGGGTGCAGGGTCACTAGCGGGAGTCTCCTACGAGCAGTACTTC
TRBV18	few	.	TRBJ1-3	CASSPSGSGGSGNTIYF	TGTGCCAGCTCACCTTCTGGATCTGGGGGCTCTGGAAACACCATATATTTT
TRBV6-4	.	.	TRBJ1-1	CASSPGAPNTEAFF	TGTGCCAGCAGTCCCGGGGCTCCAAACACTGAAGCTTTCTTT
TRBV4-3	.	TRBD1	TRBJ1-2	CASSQSWGQGRGYTF	TGCGCCAGCAGCCAATCATGGGGACAGGGCAGGGGCTACACCTTC
TRBV4-1	.	.	TRBJ2-1	CASSLRGSSYNEQFF	TGCGCCAGCAGCCTCAGGGGAAGCTCCTACAATGAGCAGTTCTTC
TRBV5-1	.	.	TRBJ1-1	CASSLNRFMNTEAFF	TGCGCCAGCAGCCTCAACAGGTTCATGAACACTGAAGCTTTCTTT
TRBV29-1	.	.	TRBJ1-3	CSVRQGNTIYF	TGCAGCGTCCGACAGGGAAACACCATATATTTT
TRBV5-1	.	TRBD2	TRBJ2-1	CASSLTSGNVGEQFF	TGCGCCAGCAGCTTGACTAGCGGGAACGTCGGTGAGCAGTTCTTC
TRBV6-5	.	.	TRBJ2-7	CASSSGTGLEQYF	TGTGCCAGCAGTTCGGGTACAGGGTTGGAGCAGTACTTC
TRBV5-1	.	.	TRBJ1-2	CASSLVSAPYGYTF	TGCGCCAGCAGCCTAGTTTCAGCGCCCTATGGCTACACCTTC
TRBV30	.	.	TRBJ1-5	CAATGAGRDQPQHF	TGTGCAGCTACAGGCGCAGGGCGGGATCAGCCCCAGCATTTT
TRBV6-6	.	TRBD2	TRBJ2-7	CASSPSSGRGYEQYF	TGTGCCAGCAGTCCCTCCAGCGGGAGGGGGTACGAGCAGTACTTC
TRBV2	.	.	TRBJ1-1	CASSQGENTEAFF	TGTGCCAGCTCCCAGGGAGAGAACACTGAAGCTTTCTTT
TRBV5-1	.	TRBD2	TRBJ2-2	CASSGRLAPNTGELFF	TGCGCCAGCAGCGGCAGACTAGCGCCGAACACCGGGGAGCTGTTTTTT
TRBV30	.	TRBD2	TRBJ2-1	CAWNIKQGLKMNEQFF	TGTGCCTGGAATATCAAGCAGGGACTAAAAATGAATGAGCAGTTCTTC
TRBV5-1	.	.	TRBJ2-5	CASSSGRQLYETQYF	TGCGCCAGCTCTTCTGGCAGGCAACTTTACGAGACCCAGTACTTC
TRBV7-8	.	.	TRBJ2-5	CASSPRRLQETQYF	TGTGCCAGCAGCCCTAGACGGCTCCAAGAGACCCAGTACTTC
TRBV11-1	.	.	TRBJ2-7	CASSPLASYEQYF	TGTGCCAGCAGCCCCCTGGCCTCCTACGAGCAGTACTTC
TRBV7-9	.	.	TRBJ2-2	CASSFRGLGTGELFF	TGTGCCAGCAGCTTCCGGGGACTTGGCACCGGGGAGCTGTTTTTT
TRBV4-3	.	.	TRBJ1-5	CASSQEERQPQHF	TGCGCCAGCAGCCAAGAGGAGCGCCAGCCCCAGCATTTT
TRBV28	.	.	TRBJ2-7	CASTSPNLGEQYF	TGTGCCAGCACTTCCCCAAACTTGGGGGAGCAGTACTTC